This TCR beta chain was identified during a study of cytomegalovirus exposure and HLA in healthy donors. Findings of the study overall: It was confirmed in vitro that a few of the CMV-associated chains were specific for CMV antigens. Cytomegalovirus association was listed for 164 TCR beta chains.

Sequencing used immunoSEQ multiplex PCR; TCRdb keeps in-frame clones, though not all of them. The table lists roughly 90,000 clones, 85% of them singletons, with 20% to 25% in the top ten. The study drew the donors from its approximately 120-subject validation cohort, separate from the approximately 700-subject first cohort. This clone appeared a single time. What it binds is not known. V lost 0 bases and J 3 bases, leaving 11 bases between the germline ends. The germline V gene encodes CDR1 MNHNY and CDR2 SVGAGI (reference sequence). The length of the CDR3 is 15 residues. This receptor was identified in a man between 18 and 35 years old in good health and CMV-seropositive. The sample taken for sequencing was PBMCs. The chain uses TRBV6-6 and TRBJ1-1; D remains ambiguous. The chain's CDR3 is CASSYSGRGYTEAFF. DNA of the CDR3: TGTGCCAGCAGTTACTCCGGAAGAGGATACACTGAAGCTTTCTTT.